This paragraph covers one T cell receptor beta chain sequence. Its recognized antigen is unknown. No per-base quality is available; no much larger clone lies one base away. A library prepared for alpha chains yielded this beta chain as an off-target read; its size is of little meaning. This specimen comes from a study of spatial heterogeneity in lung cancer (dated by TCRdb to about 2019). Looking at the study overall: Beta-chain transcripts were consistently detected in greater numbers than alpha-chain transcripts, which likely reflects a higher abundance of beta-chain transcripts. In tumor regions, TCR transcript counts showed a strong correlation with a T cell transcriptional module score derived from matched bulk RNA-seq. In the raw uncorrected reads, each unique combination of TCR and UMI appeared more than ten times on average. In non-small cell lung cancer, the study made a quantitative comparison of TCR alpha and beta repertoires among multiple tumor regions, matched nontumor lung and blood. The study linked features of the TCR repertoire to counts of nonsynonymous mutations, which were determined by whole-exome sequencing of tumor tissue. At surgery, hundreds of tumor regions, 64 matched nontumor lung samples and 56 PBMC samples were TCR-sequenced for both alpha and beta chains.

The meaning of the sample's time point label: sample taken at primary tumor resection. The donors were fewer than 90 patients from the lung TRACERx cohort who had early-stage, untreated non-small cell lung cancer. For TCR sequencing, whole RNA was extracted from tumor and nontumor lung tissue, or from cryopreserved PBMC samples, and no cell sorting was done. Only patients for whom sufficient RNA was available from at least two tumor regions were selected for TCR sequencing. Before selection, tumor and adjacent nontumor lung specimens were reviewed by a lung pathologist. V is cut by 0 bases and J by 11 bases, and the space between the germline ends is 12 bases. Its CDR3 holds 13 amino acids, cysteine through phenylalanine. The CDR3 DNA has 39 bases and is translated from base 1. Per the germline V gene (reference sequence), LGHDT is the CDR1 and YNNKEL is the CDR2. Libraries were made using 5' RACE. The data were produced on a NextSeq 500. In the TCR library protocol, a unique molecular identifier was attached to each TCR cDNA molecule so that PCR and sequencing errors could be corrected. The original methods were these. Decombinator tools were used for TCR identification, UMI-based error correction and CDR3 extraction. TCRs above a frequency of 2 per 1,000, corresponding to the top 1% of the tumor frequency distribution, were defined as expanded. Expanded tumor TCRs statistically deemed absent (corrected P<0.05) from at least one tumor region were classed as regional, and all other expanded tumor TCRs were classed as ubiquitous. Rényi diversity was computed with the R vegan package after subsampling each repertoire 100 times to 5,000 TCRs. CDR3 similarity networks were built from amino acid triplet string-kernel similarity, with CDR3s being connected when pairwise similarity was above 0.82. TCRdb trimmed public reads at Q25 via fastp, called clones via MiXCR and kept in-frame beta chains. Records with the same CDR3 protein are collapsed into one entry carrying the most frequent genes and DNA. The V and J calls were not made by the authors but by TCRdb's processing. The table for this sample lists 15,000 to 20,000 distinct CDR3 sequences; approximately 6.2% of them were counted only once. The ten largest account for 6.8% of the sample.

Overall results and qualifications from the work: TCR-seq was estimated to cover only 6% to 7% of tumor T cells for alpha chains and about 13% for beta chains. Confirming at a functional level the hypothesis that regional TCRs recognize regional mutations was considered to require additional single-cell paired TCR alpha and beta sequencing. The tumor nonsynonymous mutation count correlated with the number of expanded intratumoral alpha and beta TCRs. Counts of ubiquitous and regional expanded TCRs correlated with counts of ubiquitous and regional nonsynonymous mutations, respectively.

The clonotype comes from a male donor with early-stage non-small cell lung cancer. Rearrangement joined TRBV3-1 to TRBJ2-3; the D element could tentatively be TRBD1 or TRBD2, as 6 bases agree for each. Sequencing was performed on lung tumor tissue, taken at surgery. The DNA is as follows: TGTGCCAGCAGCCAAGATGGAGGGACAAAGCAGTATTTT. Translated, this is CASSQDGGTKQYF.